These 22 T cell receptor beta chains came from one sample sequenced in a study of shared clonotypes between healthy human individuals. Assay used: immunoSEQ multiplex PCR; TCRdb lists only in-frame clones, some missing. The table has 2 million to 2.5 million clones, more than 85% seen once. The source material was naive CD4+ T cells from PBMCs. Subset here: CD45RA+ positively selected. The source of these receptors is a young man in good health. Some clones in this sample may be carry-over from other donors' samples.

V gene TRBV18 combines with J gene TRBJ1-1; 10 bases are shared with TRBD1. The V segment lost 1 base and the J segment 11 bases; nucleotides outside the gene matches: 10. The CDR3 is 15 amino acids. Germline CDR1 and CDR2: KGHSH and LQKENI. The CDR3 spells CASSPQTGGIGRAFF. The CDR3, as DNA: TGTGCCAGCTCACCACAGACAGGGGGCATAGGTAGGGCTTTCTTT. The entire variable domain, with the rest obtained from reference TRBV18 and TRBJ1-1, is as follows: NAGVMQNPRHLVRRRGQEARLRCSPMKGHSHVYWYRQLPEEGLKFMVYLQKENIIDESGMPKERFSAEFPKEGPSILRIQQVVRGDSAAYFCASSPQTGGIGRAFFGQGTRLTVV.

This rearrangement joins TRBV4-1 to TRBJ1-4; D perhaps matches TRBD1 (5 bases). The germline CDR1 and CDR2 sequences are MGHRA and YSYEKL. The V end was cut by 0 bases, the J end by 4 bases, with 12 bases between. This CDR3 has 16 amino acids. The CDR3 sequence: CASSQDHEQGNEKLFF. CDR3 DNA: TGCGCCAGCAGCCAAGATCATGAGCAGGGTAATGAAAAACTGTTTTTT.

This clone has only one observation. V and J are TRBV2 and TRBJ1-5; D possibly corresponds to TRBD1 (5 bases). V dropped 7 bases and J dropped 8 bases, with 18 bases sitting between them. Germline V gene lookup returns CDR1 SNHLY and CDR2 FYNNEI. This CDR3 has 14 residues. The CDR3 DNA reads TGTGCCAGCACCGAACTGGGACGGGGGGAGCCCCAGCATTTT. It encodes CASTELGRGEPQHF.

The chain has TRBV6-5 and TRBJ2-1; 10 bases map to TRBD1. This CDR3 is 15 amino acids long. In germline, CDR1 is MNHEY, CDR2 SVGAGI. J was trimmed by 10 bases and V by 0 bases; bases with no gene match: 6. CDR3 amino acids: CASSYSGTGVREQFF. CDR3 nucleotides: TGTGCCAGCAGTTACTCCGGGACAGGGGTGCGCGAGCAGTTCTTC.

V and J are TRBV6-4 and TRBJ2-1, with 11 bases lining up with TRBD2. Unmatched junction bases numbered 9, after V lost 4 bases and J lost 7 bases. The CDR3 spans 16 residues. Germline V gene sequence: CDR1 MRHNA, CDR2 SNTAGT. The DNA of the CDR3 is TGTGCCAGCAGTGGCCTAACTAGCGGGAGCTTTAATGAGCAGTTCTTC. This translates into CASSGLTSGSFNEQFF.

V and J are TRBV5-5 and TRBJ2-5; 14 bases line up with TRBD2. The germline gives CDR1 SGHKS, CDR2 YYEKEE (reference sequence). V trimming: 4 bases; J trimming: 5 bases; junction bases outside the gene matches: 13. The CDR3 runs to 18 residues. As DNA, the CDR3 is TGTGCCAGCAGCCCGGGAGGGACTAGCGGGAGAGGACGGGAGACCCAGTACTTC. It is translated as CASSPGGTSGRGRETQYF.

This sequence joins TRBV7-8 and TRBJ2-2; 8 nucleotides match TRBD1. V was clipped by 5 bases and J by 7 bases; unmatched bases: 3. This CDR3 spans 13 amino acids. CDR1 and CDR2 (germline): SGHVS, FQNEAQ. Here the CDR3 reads CASSRTGNGELFF. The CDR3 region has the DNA TGTGCCAGCAGCCGGACAGGGAACGGGGAGCTGTTTTTT.

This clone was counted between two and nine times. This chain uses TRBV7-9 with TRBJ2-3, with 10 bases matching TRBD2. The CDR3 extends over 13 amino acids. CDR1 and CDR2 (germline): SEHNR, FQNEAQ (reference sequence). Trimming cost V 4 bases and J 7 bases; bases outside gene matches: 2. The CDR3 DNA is TGTGCCAGCAGCTCTAGCGGGAGTTATACGCAGTATTTT. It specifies CASSSSGSYTQYF.

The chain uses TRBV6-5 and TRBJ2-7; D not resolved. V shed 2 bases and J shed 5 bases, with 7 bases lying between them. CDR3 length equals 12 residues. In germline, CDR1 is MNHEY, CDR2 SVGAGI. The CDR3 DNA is TGTGCCAGCAGTTACGGGCTGCACGAGCAGTACTTC. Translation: CASSYGLHEQYF.

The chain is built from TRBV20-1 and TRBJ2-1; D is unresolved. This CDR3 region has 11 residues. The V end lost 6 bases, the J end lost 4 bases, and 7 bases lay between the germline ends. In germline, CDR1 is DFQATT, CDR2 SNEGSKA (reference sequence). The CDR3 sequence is CSAAGYNEQFF. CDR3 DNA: TGCAGTGCCGCCGGTTACAATGAGCAGTTCTTC.

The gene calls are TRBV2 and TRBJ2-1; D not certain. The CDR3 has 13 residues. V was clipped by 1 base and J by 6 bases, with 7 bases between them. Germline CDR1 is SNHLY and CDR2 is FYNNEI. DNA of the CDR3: TGTGCCAGCAGTGAAGTAGGAACCAATGAGCAGTTCTTC. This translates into CASSEVGTNEQFF.

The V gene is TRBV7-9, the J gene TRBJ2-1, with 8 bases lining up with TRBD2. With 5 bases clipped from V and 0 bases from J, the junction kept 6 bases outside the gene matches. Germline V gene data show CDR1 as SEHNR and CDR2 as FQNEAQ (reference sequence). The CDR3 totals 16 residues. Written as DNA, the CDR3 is TGTGCCAGCAGCCCCCCAACTAGCGGCTCCTACAATGAGCAGTTCTTC. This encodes CASSPPTSGSYNEQFF.

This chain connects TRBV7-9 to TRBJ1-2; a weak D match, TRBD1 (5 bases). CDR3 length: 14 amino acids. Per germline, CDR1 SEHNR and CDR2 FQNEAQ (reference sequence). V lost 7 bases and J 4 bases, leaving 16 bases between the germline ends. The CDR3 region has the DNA TGTGCCAGCACTCTTCTCGGGACGGGCTATGGCTACACCTTC. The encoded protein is CASTLLGTGYGYTF.

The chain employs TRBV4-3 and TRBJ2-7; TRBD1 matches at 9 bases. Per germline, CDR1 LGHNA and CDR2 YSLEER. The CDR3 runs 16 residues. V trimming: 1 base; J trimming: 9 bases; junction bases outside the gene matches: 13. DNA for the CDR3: TGCGCCAGCAGCCAAGTTCCTGGGACAGGGCACATGGTGCAGTACTTC. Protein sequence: CASSQVPGTGHMVQYF.

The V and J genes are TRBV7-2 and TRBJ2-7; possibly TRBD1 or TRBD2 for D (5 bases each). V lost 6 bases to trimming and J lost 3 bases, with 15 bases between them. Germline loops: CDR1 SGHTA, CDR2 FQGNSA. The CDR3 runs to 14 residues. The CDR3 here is CASSKEGQRYEQYF. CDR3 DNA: TGTGCCAGCAGTAAAGAGGGGCAGCGCTACGAGCAGTACTTC.

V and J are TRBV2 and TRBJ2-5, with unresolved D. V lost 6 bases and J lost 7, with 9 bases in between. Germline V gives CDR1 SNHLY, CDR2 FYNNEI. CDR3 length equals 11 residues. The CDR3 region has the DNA TGTGCCAGCAGCCTCGGTTGGACCCAGTACTTC. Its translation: CASSLGWTQYF.

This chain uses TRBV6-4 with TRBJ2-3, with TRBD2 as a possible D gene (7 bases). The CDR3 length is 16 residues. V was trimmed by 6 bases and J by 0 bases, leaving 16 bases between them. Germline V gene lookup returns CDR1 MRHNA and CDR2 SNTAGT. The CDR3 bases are TGTGCCAGCAGCCGCCGCGGCGGGGGCAGCACAGATACGCAGTATTTT. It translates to CASSRRGGGSTDTQYF.

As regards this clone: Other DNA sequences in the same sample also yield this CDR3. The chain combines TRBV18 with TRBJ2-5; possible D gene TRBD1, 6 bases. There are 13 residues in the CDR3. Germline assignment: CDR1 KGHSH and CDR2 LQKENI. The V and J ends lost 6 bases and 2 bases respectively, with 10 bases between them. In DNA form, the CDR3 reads TGTGCCAGCTCCCGGGACATTCAAGAGACCCAGTACTTC. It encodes CASSRDIQETQYF.

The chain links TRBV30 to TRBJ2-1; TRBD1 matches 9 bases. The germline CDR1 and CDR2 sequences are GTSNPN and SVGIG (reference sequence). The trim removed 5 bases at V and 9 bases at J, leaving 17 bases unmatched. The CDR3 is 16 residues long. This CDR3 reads CAWERPGQGDLGEQFF. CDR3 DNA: TGTGCCTGGGAACGACCGGGACAGGGTGATCTCGGTGAGCAGTTCTTC.

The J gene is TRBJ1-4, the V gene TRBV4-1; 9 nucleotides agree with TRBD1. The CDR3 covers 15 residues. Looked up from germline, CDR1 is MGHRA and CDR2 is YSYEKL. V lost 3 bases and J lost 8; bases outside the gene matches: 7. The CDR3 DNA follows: TGCGCCAGCAGCCAGGAACCCGGGACAGGGGAAAAACTGTTTTTT. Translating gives CASSQEPGTGEKLFF.

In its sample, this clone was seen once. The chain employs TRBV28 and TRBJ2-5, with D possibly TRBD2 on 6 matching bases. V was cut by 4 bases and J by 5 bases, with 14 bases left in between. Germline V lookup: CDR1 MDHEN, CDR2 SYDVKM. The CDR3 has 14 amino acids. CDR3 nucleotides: TGTGCCAGCAGTTGGGGACTCCAGAGGGAGACCCAGTACTTC. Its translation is CASSWGLQRETQYF.

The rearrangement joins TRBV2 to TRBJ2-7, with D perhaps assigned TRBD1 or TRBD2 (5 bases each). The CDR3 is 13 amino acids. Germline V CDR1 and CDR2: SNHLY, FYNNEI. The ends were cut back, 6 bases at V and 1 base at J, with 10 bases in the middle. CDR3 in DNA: TGTGCCAGCAGCCGGGACCTATCCTACGAGCAGTACTTC. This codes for CASSRDLSYEQYF.